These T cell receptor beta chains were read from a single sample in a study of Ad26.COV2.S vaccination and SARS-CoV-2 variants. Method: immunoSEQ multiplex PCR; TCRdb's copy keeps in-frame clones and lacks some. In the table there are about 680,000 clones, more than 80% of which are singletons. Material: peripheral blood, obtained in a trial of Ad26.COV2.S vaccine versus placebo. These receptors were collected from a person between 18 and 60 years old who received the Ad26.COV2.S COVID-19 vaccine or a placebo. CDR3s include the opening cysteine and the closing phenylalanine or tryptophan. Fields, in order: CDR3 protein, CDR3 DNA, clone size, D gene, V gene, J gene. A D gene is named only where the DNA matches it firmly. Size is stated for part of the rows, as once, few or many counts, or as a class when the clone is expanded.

CASNPTGVNQPQHF	TGCGCCAGCAACCCTACAGGGGTCAATCAGCCCCAGCATTTT	NA	TRBD1	TRBV10-1	TRBJ1-5
CAILAGGAGYGYTF	TGTGCCATCCTCGCAGGGGGCGCAGGCTATGGCTACACCTTC	NA	TRBD1	TRBV19	TRBJ1-2
CASSERAYEQYF	TGTGCCAGCAGTGAACGGGCCTACGAGCAGTACTTC	NA	NA	TRBV2	TRBJ2-7
CASSRQGWGTDTQYF	TGTGCCAGTAGTCGGCAGGGTTGGGGCACAGATACGCAGTATTTT	NA	NA	TRBV19	TRBJ2-3
CASRRDRGKDTQYF	TGTGCCAGCAGGCGGGACAGGGGAAAGGATACGCAGTATTTT	NA	TRBD1	TRBV6-5	TRBJ2-3
CASSLEGRGQETQYF	TGTGCCAGCAGCTTAGAGGGGCGTGGCCAAGAGACCCAGTACTTC	NA	NA	TRBV7-9	TRBJ2-5
CAASGPGPWETQYF	TGTGCCGCCTCAGGGCCAGGGCCCTGGGAGACCCAGTACTTC	NA	NA	TRBV10-3	TRBJ2-5
CASSSTGIYNEQFF	TGTGCCAGCTCATCGACAGGGATTTACAATGAGCAGTTCTTC	NA	TRBD1	TRBV18	TRBJ2-1
CASSLVQSGNTGELFF	TGTGCCAGCAGCTTGGTACAGAGTGGGAACACCGGGGAGCTGTTTTTT	NA	NA	TRBV5-4	TRBJ2-2
CASRTSVDNEQFF	TGCGCCAGCAGGACTAGCGTTGACAATGAGCAGTTCTTC	NA	TRBD2	TRBV10-2	TRBJ2-1
CASSRQFYEQYF	TGTGCCAGCAGTCGACAGTTCTACGAGCAGTACTTC	NA	NA	TRBV12-3/TRBV12-4	TRBJ2-7
CASSPRTGFYEQYF	TGTGCTAGCAGCCCCCGGACAGGGTTCTACGAGCAGTACTTC	NA	TRBD1	TRBV7-7	TRBJ2-7
CASSPGFSYEQYF	TGTGCCAGCAGCCCCGGGTTCTCCTACGAGCAGTACTTC	NA	NA	TRBV7-2	TRBJ2-7
CASSQVTAGVSRFF	TGTGCCAGCAGCCAAGTTACAGCGGGAGTTTCCAGGTTCTTC	NA	TRBD2	TRBV4-2	TRBJ2-1
CASNGQGVDTGELFF	TGTGCCAGCAATGGACAGGGGGTAGACACCGGGGAGCTGTTTTTT	NA	TRBD1	TRBV6-6	TRBJ2-2
CASSLETRAGGELFF	TGTGCCAGCAGCTTGGAGACCAGGGCGGGCGGGGAGCTGTTTTTT	NA	NA	TRBV5-5	TRBJ2-2
CASSIGGGEQFF	TGTGCCAGCAGCATTGGTGGGGGGGAGCAGTTCTTC	few	NA	TRBV11-2	TRBJ2-1
CASSLREGIYEQYF	TGTGCCAGCAGTTTACGGGAGGGCATTTACGAGCAGTACTTC	NA	TRBD2	TRBV27	TRBJ2-7
CASSPGQGPDTQYF	TGCGCCAGCAGCCCGGGACAGGGGCCGGATACGCAGTATTTT	NA	TRBD1	TRBV10-1	TRBJ2-3
CASSPTRSGTDTQYF	TGTGCCAGCAGCCCCACCCGTAGCGGCACAGATACGCAGTATTTT	NA	NA	TRBV7-8	TRBJ2-3
CASSEAQGGTDTQYF	TGTGCCAGCAGTGAAGCGCAGGGGGGCACAGATACGCAGTATTTT	NA	TRBD1	TRBV6-1	TRBJ2-3
CASIRTGSYGYTF	TGTGCCAGCATTAGGACAGGCTCCTATGGCTACACCTTC	NA	TRBD1	TRBV6-6	TRBJ1-2
CASSLDPSGGTDTQYF	TGCGCCAGCAGCTTGGATCCTAGCGGGGGCACAGATACGCAGTATTTT	NA	TRBD2	TRBV5-1	TRBJ2-3
CASSSRVGPQHF	TGTGCCAGTAGTTCAAGGGTTGGGCCCCAGCATTTT	NA	NA	TRBV19	TRBJ1-5
CASSYEGDIAISNQPQHF	TGTGCCAGCAGTTACGAGGGGGACATTGCAATTAGCAATCAGCCCCAGCATTTT	NA	NA	TRBV6-2/TRBV6-3	TRBJ1-5
CAISPGRGDSPLHF	TGTGCCATCAGCCCGGGGAGGGGAGATTCACCCCTCCACTTT	NA	NA	TRBV10-3	TRBJ1-6
CASSGASSGNTIYF	TGCGCCAGCAGTGGGGCGAGCTCTGGAAACACCATATATTTT	NA	NA	TRBV5-1	TRBJ1-3
CASSPTGLSTDTQYF	TGTGCCAGCAGCCCAACGGGACTCAGCACAGATACGCAGTATTTT	NA	NA	TRBV4-2	TRBJ2-3
CASSNMDLGPLYGYTF	TGTGCCAGCAGCAATATGGACCTCGGACCGCTATATGGCTACACCTTC	few	NA	TRBV21-1	TRBJ1-2
CASTPRLGGSSEAFF	TGTGCCAGTACCCCTAGGTTAGGAGGGAGTTCTGAAGCTTTCTTT	NA	NA	TRBV19	TRBJ1-1
CASSARGGPYEQYF	TGTGCCAGCAGTGCGAGGGGGGGACCCTACGAGCAGTACTTC	NA	NA	TRBV25-1	TRBJ2-7
CASSFPLRGGNEKLFF	TGTGCCAGCAGCTTTCCACTTCGTGGAGGAAATGAAAAACTGTTTTTT	NA	NA	TRBV11-2	TRBJ1-4
CATSGLSTDTQYF	TGTGCCACCTCAGGTCTTAGCACAGATACGCAGTATTTT	NA	NA	TRBV5-6	TRBJ2-3
CASSLSVTDTQYF	TGTGCCAGCAGCTTATCAGTAACAGATACGCAGTATTTT	once	NA	TRBV7-2	TRBJ2-3
CASSFVAGVNTGELFF	TGTGCCAGCAGCTTCGTCGCCGGCGTGAACACCGGGGAGCTGTTTTTT	NA	NA	TRBV7-2	TRBJ2-2
CAISETGTGGWDTQYF	TGTGCCATCAGTGAGACCGGGACAGGGGGATGGGATACGCAGTATTTT	NA	TRBD1	TRBV10-3	TRBJ2-3
CASSFPVNYGYTF	TGTGCCAGCAGCTTCCCGGTAAACTATGGCTACACCTTC	NA	NA	TRBV7-2	TRBJ1-2
CASSKFAAGNYNEQFF	NA	NA	NA	TRBV21-1	TRBJ2-1
CASSLVPDTAGGYGYTF	TGTGCCAGCAGCCTAGTGCCTGACACTGCGGGAGGCTATGGCTACACCTTC	NA	NA	TRBV9	TRBJ1-2
CATSRDRGQGLNYEQYF	TGTGCCACCAGCAGAGATCGAGGACAGGGACTTAACTACGAGCAGTACTTC	NA	TRBD1	TRBV15	TRBJ2-7
CASSLGGPALNEKLFF	TGCGCCAGCAGCTTGGGTGGGCCCGCCCTTAATGAAAAACTGTTTTTT	NA	NA	TRBV5-1	TRBJ1-4
CAWTLSGLSNYGYTF	TGTGCCTGGACCCTCTCCGGGTTGAGTAACTATGGCTACACCTTC	NA	NA	TRBV30	TRBJ1-2
CASSPWGNTIYF	TGTGCCAGCTCACCATGGGGAAACACCATATATTTT	NA	NA	TRBV18	TRBJ1-3
CANRQGGGNQPQHF	TGTGCTAACCGACAGGGGGGCGGCAATCAGCCCCAGCATTTT	NA	TRBD1	TRBV12-5	TRBJ1-5
CASEPGQVTQPQHF	TGTGCCAGTGAGCCGGGACAGGTAACTCAGCCCCAGCATTTT	NA	TRBD1	TRBV19	TRBJ1-5
CASSVEGEGYSPLHF	TGTGCCAGCAGCGTAGAAGGGGAAGGTTATTCACCCCTCCACTTT	NA	NA	TRBV9	TRBJ1-6